Following are 28 T cell receptor beta chains from one sample sequenced in a study of CD8 T cells in ankylosing spondylitis. TCRdb reprocessed the 5' RACE reads with MiXCR, giving one entry per CDR3 protein. The table lists 150,000 to 200,000 distinct CDR3 sequences, about 16% of them singletons. Sequenced material: blood, either unsorted or a sorted T cell fraction (not recorded which). The receptors come from a male donor with ankylosing spondylitis or in good health (not recorded which).

CDR3 nucleotides: TGTGCCAGCAGTGTCACAGGGAAGACAACTCAGCCCCAGCATTTT. This encodes CASSVTGKTTQPQHF. The chain links TRBV12-3 or TRBV12-4 to TRBJ1-5, with D possibly TRBD1 on 6 matching bases. V gave up 5 bases and J gave up 6 bases, with 17 bases separating them. This CDR3 comprises 15 residues.

Ten or more counts support this clonotype. The V call is TRBV12-3 or TRBV12-4, the J call TRBJ2-7, with D possibly matching TRBD2 (6 bases). Trimming removed 6 bases from V and 3 bases from J, with 12 bases in between. This CDR3 is 13 amino acids long. In DNA form, the CDR3 reads TGTGCCAGCAGGGGACTCGTTCACTACGAGCAGTACTTC. Translating it yields CASRGLVHYEQYF.

This chain joins TRBV5-3 and TRBJ2-4; tentatively, D is TRBD2 (5 bases). TRBV5-3 is an ORF; its function is uncertain. V was shortened by 7 bases and J by 0 bases, with 23 bases between the two germline ends. The CDR3 is 18 amino acids. The CDR3 sequence: CARPRVPAHRGAKNIQYF. The CDR3 bases are TGTGCCAGACCTAGGGTGCCCGCTCACCGGGGAGCCAAAAACATTCAGTACTTC.

Many counts were recorded for this clonotype. The CDR3 reads CASSLATGGANTEAFF. CDR3 bases: TGCGCCAGCAGCTTGGCAACAGGGGGAGCGAACACTGAAGCTTTCTTT. V is TRBV5-1 and J is TRBJ1-1; 8 bases align to TRBD1. J lost 1 base, V lost 0 bases, and 5 bases had no gene match. The CDR3 has 16 residues. CDR1 is SGHRS, CDR2 YFSETQ, per germline.

This clonotype showed up many times. The rearrangement joins TRBV5-1 to TRBJ1-2; D gene unclear. V dropped 0 bases and J dropped 8 bases, with 14 bases sitting between them. CDR3 length: 14 amino acids. CDR1 SGHRS and CDR2 YFSETQ come from the germline V gene. The CDR3 DNA reads TGCGCCAGCAGCTTGGAACCGGGGAAAGTCGGCTACACCTTC. Translated: CASSLEPGKVGYTF.

The genes are TRBV6-5 and TRBJ2-5; D is unclear. The CDR3 sequence is 11 residues long. The germline V gene has CDR1 MNHEY and CDR2 SVGAGI. With 5 bases removed from V and 11 bases from J, the gap between germline ends came to 12 bases. CDR3 loop: CASSRPGKQYF. The CDR3 nucleotides read TGTGCCAGCAGTCGTCCGGGCAAGCAGTACTTC.

Ten or more counts support this clonotype. The V gene is TRBV5-1, the J gene TRBJ2-5; D is undetermined. The CDR3 extends over 12 amino acids. V lost 2 bases and J 2 bases, leaving 4 bases between the germline ends. In germline, CDR1 is SGHRS, CDR2 YFSETQ. CDR3 nucleotide sequence: TGCGCCAGCAGCTTCTTACAAGAGACCCAGTACTTC. Translating it yields CASSFLQETQYF.

CDR3 sequence reads: CASRTDSSSYNEQFF. The CDR3 DNA sequence: TGTGCCAGCAGGACCGATTCTAGCTCCTACAATGAGCAGTTCTTC. This chain connects TRBV7-9 to TRBJ2-1; no clear D gene. V dropped 6 bases and J dropped 0 bases, with 12 bases sitting between them. The germline V gene has CDR1 SEHNR and CDR2 FQNEAQ (reference sequence). The CDR3 contains 15 residues.

This clonotype was counted a few times. V and J are TRBV10-3 and TRBJ2-3; D possibly corresponds to TRBD1 (6 bases). Trimming pared 11 bases from V and 7 bases from J, leaving 13 bases between. Germline CDR1 and CDR2: ENHRY and SYGVKD. The CDR3 length is 11 residues. CDR3 amino acids: CAVGGPHTQYF. CDR3 coding DNA: TGTGCCGTTGGGGGCCCTCATACGCAGTATTTT.

The table lists this clonotype with a few counts. The chain recombines TRBV21-1 with TRBJ2-7; the table names TRBD2, a call not compared with the DNA. TRBV21-1 is shown as a pseudogene. The CDR3 contains 15 residues. The CDR3 loop is CASEAASSPSYEQYF. Written as DNA, the CDR3 is TGTGCCAGCGAGGCCGCCAGTTCCCCCTCCTACGAGCAGTACTTC.

This clonotype has a count of ten or more. This chain connects TRBV4-2 to TRBJ1-1; 7 positions agree with TRBD1. After removal of 4 bases from V and 0 bases from J, the junction contained 2 bases not matched to a gene. The CDR3 has 14 residues. CDR1 and CDR2 from the germline V gene are LGHNA and YNFKEQ. CDR3 sequence reads: CASSPGTVNTEAFF. CDR3 sequence (DNA): TGTGCCAGCAGCCCAGGGACAGTGAACACTGAAGCTTTCTTT.

The gene calls are TRBV29-1 and TRBJ2-2; perhaps TRBD2 as D (6 bases). Trimming pared 6 bases from V and 7 bases from J, leaving 15 bases between. The CDR3 is 13 residues long. Germline CDR1 is SQVTM and CDR2 is ANQGSEA. The DNA for the CDR3 is TGCAGCGTCGTCCGGGAGTTTGGCGGGGAGCTGTTTTTT. It encodes CSVVREFGGELFF.

Regarding this clonotype: A much larger clone is a single base away; this may be a read error. The chain joins TRBV19 to TRBJ1-1; D unresolved. The CDR3 has 12 residues. Germline-derived CDR1 and CDR2 are LNHDA and SQIVND (reference sequence). Here the CDR3 DNA reads TGTGTCAGTCGCCCACGGACCGGTGAAGCTTTCTTT. This sequence encodes CVSRPRTGEAFF. The variable domain in full, completed from reference TRBV19 and TRBJ1-1, reads DGGITQSPKYLFRKEGQNVTLSCEQNLNHDAMYWYRQDPGQGLRLIYYSQIVNDFQKGDIAEGYSVSREKKESFPLTVTSAQKNPTAFYLCVSRPRTGEAFFGQGTRLTVV.

This clonotype was detected a few times. V usage is TRBV11-2 and J usage is TRBJ2-5; D not resolved. V lost 3 bases to trimming and J lost 5 bases, with 10 bases between them. The CDR3 is made up of 13 amino acids. Germline V CDR1 and CDR2: SGHAT, FQNNGV. The CDR3: CASSFNRLETQYF. CDR3 DNA: TGTGCCAGCAGCTTTAACCGGCTTGAGACCCAGTACTTC.

This clonotype appeared many times. This chain connects TRBV20-1 to TRBJ2-3, with TRBD2 matching 7 bases. With V trimmed by 3 bases and J by 0 bases, 9 bases remained unmatched. The CDR3 runs 16 residues. The germline gives CDR1 DFQATT, CDR2 SNEGSKA (reference sequence). The CDR3 bases are TGCAGTGCTAGGGGGCTAGCGGAAATCAGCACAGATACGCAGTATTTT. It codes for CSARGLAEISTDTQYF.

Many counts were recorded for this clonotype. V gene TRBV20-1 combines with J gene TRBJ1-1, with D maybe TRBD1 (6 bases). From germline, CDR1 is DFQATT and CDR2 SNEGSKA (reference sequence). This CDR3 has 11 residues. V was clipped by 3 bases and J by 11 bases, with 13 bases between them. As DNA, the CDR3 is TGCAGTGCTAGTCACCGGGGGCAGGCTTTCTTT. Its protein product is CSASHRGQAFF.

This clonotype showed up just a few times. This chain joins TRBV7-2 and TRBJ1-1; maybe TRBD1 (5 bases). Germline CDR1 and CDR2: SGHTA and FQGNSA. This CDR3 has 13 amino acids. The V end was cut by 5 bases, the J end by 7 bases, with 14 bases between. In DNA form, the CDR3 reads TGTGCCAGCAGCCCCCAGGCGGGACTTGAAGCTTTCTTT. Its translation is CASSPQAGLEAFF.

This clonotype was recorded many times. The J gene is TRBJ2-3, the V gene TRBV5-1, with 12 bases that match TRBD2. V lost 4 bases, J lost 5 bases, and 5 bases stayed unmatched. The germline V gene has CDR1 SGHRS and CDR2 YFSETQ. This CDR3 contains 15 residues. The CDR3 loop reads CASSLGLAGLDTQYF. CDR3 nucleotide sequence: TGCGCCAGCAGCCTCGGACTAGCGGGATTAGATACGCAGTATTTT.

This clonotype was counted many times. The DNA of the CDR3 is TGCAGTGCTAGAGCGACAGCTTTCCAAGAGACCCAGTACTTC. It encodes CSARATAFQETQYF. V gene TRBV20-1 combines with J gene TRBJ2-5; D is possibly TRBD1 (5 bases). The germline CDR1 and CDR2 sequences are DFQATT and SNEGSKA (reference sequence). The CDR3 sequence is 14 residues long. V lost 1 base and J lost 1, with 10 bases in between.

This clonotype was picked up many times. This sequence joins TRBV7-2 and TRBJ2-7; 9 bases line up with TRBD1. The CDR3 is made up of 15 amino acids. The V and J ends lost 5 bases and 1 base, in that order; junction bases with no gene match: 6. Germline lookup yields CDR1 SGHTA and CDR2 FQGNSA. DNA for the CDR3: TGTGCCAGCAGCCAAGGACAGGGGCCTTCCTACGAGCAGTACTTC. It is translated as CASSQGQGPSYEQYF.

The chain couples TRBV5-1 to TRBJ1-1; D is unresolved. Germline V gene data show CDR1 as SGHRS and CDR2 as YFSETQ. The CDR3 has 15 amino acids. V lost 0 bases, J lost 5 bases, and 14 bases lay in between. The CDR3 sequence: CASSLEGNGVTEAFF. The CDR3 nucleotides read TGCGCCAGCAGCTTGGAAGGTAATGGGGTTACTGAAGCTTTCTTT.

This clonotype appeared a few times. The rearrangement links TRBV27 to TRBJ2-1; 7 nucleotides agree with TRBD1. Germline values: CDR1 MNHEY, CDR2 SMNVEV (reference sequence). The CDR3 spans 16 residues. The J segment lost 0 bases and the V segment lost 4 bases, leaving 6 bases of the junction unmatched. For the CDR3, the DNA is TGTGCCAGCAGTTCTGCGACAGGGAGCTCCTACAATGAGCAGTTCTTC. It specifies CASSSATGSSYNEQFF.

This clonotype was seen ten or more times. The chain joins TRBV5-1 to TRBJ2-5; perhaps TRBD2 as D (6 bases). Trimming shortened V by 4 bases and J by 2 bases, and 15 bases separated the two germline ends. Germline CDR1 and CDR2: SGHRS and YFSETQ. This CDR3 contains 15 residues. CDR3 coding DNA: TGCGCCAGCAGCCGTACCGGACTATCTCAAGAGACCCAGTACTTC. It codes for CASSRTGLSQETQYF.

A note on this clonotype: A much larger clone lies one base from this, so it may be a read error. This rearrangement joins TRBV20-1 to TRBJ2-1, with a possible D match to TRBD2 (5 bases). Trimming pared 4 bases from V and 12 bases from J, leaving 10 bases between. Germline values: CDR1 DFQATT, CDR2 SNEGSKA (reference sequence). CDR3 length: 10 amino acids. The CDR3 region has the DNA TGCAGTGCTACTCGGGGTTCGCAGTTCTTC. Its protein product is CSATRGSQFF.

This clonotype was detected ten times or more. The chain employs TRBV12-3 or TRBV12-4 and TRBJ2-5; D perhaps matches TRBD1 (5 bases). V lost 5 bases and J lost 1, with 8 bases in between. The CDR3 runs 13 residues. CDR3 in amino acids: CASSLTAQETQYF. The DNA for the CDR3 is TGTGCCAGCAGTCTGACAGCCCAAGAGACCCAGTACTTC.

The genes are TRBV28 and TRBJ1-5; D not resolved. CDR1 MDHEN and CDR2 SYDVKM come from the germline V gene. The CDR3 sequence is 16 residues long. The V end was cut by 5 bases, the J end by 2 bases, with 16 bases between. CDR3 loop: CASSDEGISGNQPQHF. In DNA form, the CDR3 reads TGTGCCAGCAGTGATGAGGGTATCAGCGGCAATCAGCCCCAGCATTTT.

In this sample, this clonotype turned up many times. The chain's CDR3 is CSAPNRLDQETQYF. The CDR3 nucleotides read TGCAGTGCTCCTAACAGACTAGACCAAGAGACCCAGTACTTC. The chain has TRBV20-1 and TRBJ2-5; maybe TRBD2 (6 bases). Trimming removed 5 bases from V and 0 bases from J, with 13 bases in between. The germline gives CDR1 DFQATT, CDR2 SNEGSKA (reference sequence). The CDR3 runs to 14 residues.

This clonotype was observed at least ten times. This chain connects TRBV5-1 to TRBJ2-7, with D unresolved. In germline, CDR1 is SGHRS, CDR2 YFSETQ. The CDR3 spans 12 residues. Trimming cost V 2 bases and J 5 bases, with 8 bases left between them. The DNA of the CDR3 is TGCGCCAGCAGCTTCACAAGGAACGAGCAGTACTTC. It yields the protein CASSFTRNEQYF.